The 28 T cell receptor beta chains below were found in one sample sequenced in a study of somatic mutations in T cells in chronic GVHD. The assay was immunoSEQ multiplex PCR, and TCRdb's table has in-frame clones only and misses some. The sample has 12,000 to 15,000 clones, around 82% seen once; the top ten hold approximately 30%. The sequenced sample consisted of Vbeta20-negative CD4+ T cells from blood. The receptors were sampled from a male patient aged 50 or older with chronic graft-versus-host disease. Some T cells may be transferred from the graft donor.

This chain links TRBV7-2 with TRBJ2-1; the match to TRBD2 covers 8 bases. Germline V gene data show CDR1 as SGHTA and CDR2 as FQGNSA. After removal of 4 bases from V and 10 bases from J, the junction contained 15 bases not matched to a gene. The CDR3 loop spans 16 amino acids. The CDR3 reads CASSSSSGTYLEEQFF. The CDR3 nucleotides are TGTGCCAGCAGCTCCAGTAGCGGGACCTACCTCGAGGAGCAGTTCTTC. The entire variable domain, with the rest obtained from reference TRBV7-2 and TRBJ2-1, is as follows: GAGVSQSPSNKVTEKGKDVELRCDPISGHTALYWYRQSLGQGLEFLIYFQGNSAPDKSGLPSDRFSAERTGGSVSTLTIQRTQQEDSAVYLCASSSSSGTYLEEQFFGPGTRLTVL.

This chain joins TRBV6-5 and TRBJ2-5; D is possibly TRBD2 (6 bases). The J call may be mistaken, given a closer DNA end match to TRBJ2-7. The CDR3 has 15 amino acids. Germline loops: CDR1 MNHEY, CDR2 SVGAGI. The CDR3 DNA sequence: TGTGCCAGCAGTTATAGGAGGGGAAGGGAGTACGAGCAGTACTTC. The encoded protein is CASSYRRGREYEQYF.

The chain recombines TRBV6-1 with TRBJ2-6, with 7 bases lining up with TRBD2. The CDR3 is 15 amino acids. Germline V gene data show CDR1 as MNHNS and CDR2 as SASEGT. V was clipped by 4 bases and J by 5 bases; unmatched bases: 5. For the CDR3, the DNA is TGTGCCAGCAGTGGGGGAGGGATTCGGGCCAACGTCCTGACTTTC. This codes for CASSGGGIRANVLTF.

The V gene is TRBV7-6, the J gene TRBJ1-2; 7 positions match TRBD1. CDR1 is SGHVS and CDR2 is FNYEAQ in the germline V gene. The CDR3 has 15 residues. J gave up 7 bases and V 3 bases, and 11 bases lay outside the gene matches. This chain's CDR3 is CASSLDGGGIAGYTF. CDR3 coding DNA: TGTGCCAGCAGCTTGGACGGAGGGGGCATCGCTGGCTACACCTTC.

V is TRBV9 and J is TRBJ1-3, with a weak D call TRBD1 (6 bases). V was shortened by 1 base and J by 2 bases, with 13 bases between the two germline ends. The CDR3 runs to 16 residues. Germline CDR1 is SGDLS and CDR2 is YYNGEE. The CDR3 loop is CASSVNPAGAGNTIYF. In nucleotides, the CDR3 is TGTGCCAGCAGCGTAAACCCGGCAGGGGCTGGAAACACCATATATTTT.

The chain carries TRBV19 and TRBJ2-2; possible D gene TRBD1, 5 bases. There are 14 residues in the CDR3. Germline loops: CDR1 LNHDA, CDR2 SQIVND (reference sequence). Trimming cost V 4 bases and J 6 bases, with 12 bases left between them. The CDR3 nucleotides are TGTGCCAGTAGTAACGGACAAGCCCCCGGGGAGCTGTTTTTT. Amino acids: CASSNGQAPGELFF.

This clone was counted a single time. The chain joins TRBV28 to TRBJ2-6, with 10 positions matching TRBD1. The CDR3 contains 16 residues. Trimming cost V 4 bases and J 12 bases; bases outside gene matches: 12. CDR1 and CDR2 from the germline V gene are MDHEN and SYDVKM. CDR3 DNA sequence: TGTGCCAGCAGTTCCGCGGGGGGACAGGGGAATTCCGTCCTGACTTTC. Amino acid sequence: CASSSAGGQGNSVLTF. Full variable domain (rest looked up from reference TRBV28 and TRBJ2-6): DVKVTQSSRYLVKRTGEKVFLECVQDMDHENMFWYRQDPGLGLRLIYFSYDVKMKEKGDIPEGYSVSREKKERFSLILESASTNQTSMYLCASSSAGGQGNSVLTFGAGSRLTVL.

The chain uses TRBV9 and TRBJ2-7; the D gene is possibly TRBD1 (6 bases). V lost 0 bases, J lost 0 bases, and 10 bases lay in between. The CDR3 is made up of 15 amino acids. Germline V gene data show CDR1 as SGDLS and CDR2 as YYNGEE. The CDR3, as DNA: TGTGCCAGCAGCGTAGGTCTGGACAGCTCCTACGAGCAGTACTTC. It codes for CASSVGLDSSYEQYF.

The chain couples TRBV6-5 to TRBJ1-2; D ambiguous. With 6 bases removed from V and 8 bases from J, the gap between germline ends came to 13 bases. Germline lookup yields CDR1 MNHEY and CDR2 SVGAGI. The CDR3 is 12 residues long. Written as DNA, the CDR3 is TGTGCCAGCAGAGACATATCAAGGGGCTACACCTTC. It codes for CASRDISRGYTF.

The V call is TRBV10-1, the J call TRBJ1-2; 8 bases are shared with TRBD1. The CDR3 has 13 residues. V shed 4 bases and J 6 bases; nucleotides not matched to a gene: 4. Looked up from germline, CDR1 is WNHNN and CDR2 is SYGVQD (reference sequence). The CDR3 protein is CASSGAGGHGYTF. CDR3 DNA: TGCGCCAGCAGTGGGGCAGGGGGCCATGGCTACACCTTC.

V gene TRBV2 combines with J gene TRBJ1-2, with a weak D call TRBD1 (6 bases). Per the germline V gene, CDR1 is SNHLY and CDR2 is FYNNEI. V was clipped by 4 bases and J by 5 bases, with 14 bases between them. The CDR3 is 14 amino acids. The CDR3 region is CASSGAGTLYGYTF. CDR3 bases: TGTGCCAGCAGTGGTGCCGGGACACTTTATGGCTACACCTTC.

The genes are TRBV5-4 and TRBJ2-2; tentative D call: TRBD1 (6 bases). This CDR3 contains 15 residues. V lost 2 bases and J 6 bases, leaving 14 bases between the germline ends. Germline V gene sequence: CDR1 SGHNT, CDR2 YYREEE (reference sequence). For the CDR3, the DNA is TGTGCCAGCAGCTTACGACAGGCCTTACCCGGGGAGCTGTTTTTT. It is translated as CASSLRQALPGELFF.

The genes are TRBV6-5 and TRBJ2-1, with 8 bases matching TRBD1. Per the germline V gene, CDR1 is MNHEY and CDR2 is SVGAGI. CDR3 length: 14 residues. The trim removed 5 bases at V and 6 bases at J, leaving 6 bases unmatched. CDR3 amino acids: CASSRQGSPNEQFF. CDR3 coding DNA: TGTGCCAGCAGTCGACAGGGGAGCCCCAATGAGCAGTTCTTC.

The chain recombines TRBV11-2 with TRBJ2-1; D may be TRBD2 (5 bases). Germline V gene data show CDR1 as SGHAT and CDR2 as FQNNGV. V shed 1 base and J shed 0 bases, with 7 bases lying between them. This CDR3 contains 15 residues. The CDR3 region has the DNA TGTGCCAGCAGCTTAGGGGAGAGCTCCTACAATGAGCAGTTCTTC. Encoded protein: CASSLGESSYNEQFF.

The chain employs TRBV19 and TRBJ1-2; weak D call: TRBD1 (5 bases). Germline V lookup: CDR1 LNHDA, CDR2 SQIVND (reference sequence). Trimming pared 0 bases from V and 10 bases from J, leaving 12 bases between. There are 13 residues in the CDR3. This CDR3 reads CASSIDHGGIYTF. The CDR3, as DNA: TGTGCCAGTAGTATAGATCACGGGGGTATCTACACCTTC.

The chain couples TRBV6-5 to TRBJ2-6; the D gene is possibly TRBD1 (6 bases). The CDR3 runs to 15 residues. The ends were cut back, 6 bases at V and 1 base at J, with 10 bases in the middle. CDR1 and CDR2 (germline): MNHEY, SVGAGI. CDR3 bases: TGTGCCAGCAGACTTACAGGGTCTGGGGCCAACGTCCTGACTTTC. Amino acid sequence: CASRLTGSGANVLTF.

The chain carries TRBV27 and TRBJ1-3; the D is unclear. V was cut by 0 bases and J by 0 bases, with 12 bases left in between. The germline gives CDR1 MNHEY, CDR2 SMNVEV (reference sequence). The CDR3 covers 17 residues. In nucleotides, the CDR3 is TGTGCCAGCAGTTTATCGTGGGCAGCCCACTCTGGAAACACCATATATTTT. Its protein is CASSLSWAAHSGNTIYF.

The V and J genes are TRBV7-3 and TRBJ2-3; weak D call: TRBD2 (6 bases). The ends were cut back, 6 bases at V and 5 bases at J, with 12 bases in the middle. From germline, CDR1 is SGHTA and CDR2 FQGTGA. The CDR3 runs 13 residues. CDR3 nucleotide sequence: TGTGCCAGCAGGTCGGGACTGGTAGATACGCAGTATTTT. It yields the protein CASRSGLVDTQYF.

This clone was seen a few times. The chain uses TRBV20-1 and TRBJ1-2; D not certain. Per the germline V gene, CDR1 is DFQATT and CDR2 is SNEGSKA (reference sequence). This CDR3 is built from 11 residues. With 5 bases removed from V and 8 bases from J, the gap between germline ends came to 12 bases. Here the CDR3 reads CSAWGGLGYTF. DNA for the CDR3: TGCAGTGCTTGGGGAGGGCTCGGCTACACCTTC.

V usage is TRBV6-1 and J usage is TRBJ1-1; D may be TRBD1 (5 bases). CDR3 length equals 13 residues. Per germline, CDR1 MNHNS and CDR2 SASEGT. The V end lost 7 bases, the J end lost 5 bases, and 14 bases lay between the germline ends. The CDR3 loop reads CASTKPGTTEAFF. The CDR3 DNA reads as TGTGCCAGCACTAAACCAGGGACTACTGAAGCTTTCTTT.

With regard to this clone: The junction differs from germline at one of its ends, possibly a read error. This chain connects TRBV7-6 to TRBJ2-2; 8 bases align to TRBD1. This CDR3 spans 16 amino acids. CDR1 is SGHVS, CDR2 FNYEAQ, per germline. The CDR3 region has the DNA TGTGCCAGCAGCGTAGCCGGGACAGGGAACACCGGGGAGCTGTTTTTT. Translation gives CASSVAGTGNTGELFF.

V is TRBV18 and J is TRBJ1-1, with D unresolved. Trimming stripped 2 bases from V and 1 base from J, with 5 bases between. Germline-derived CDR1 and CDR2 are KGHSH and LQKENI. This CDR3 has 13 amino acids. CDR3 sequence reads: CASSPAQNTEAFF. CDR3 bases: TGTGCCAGCTCACCAGCACAGAACACTGAAGCTTTCTTT.

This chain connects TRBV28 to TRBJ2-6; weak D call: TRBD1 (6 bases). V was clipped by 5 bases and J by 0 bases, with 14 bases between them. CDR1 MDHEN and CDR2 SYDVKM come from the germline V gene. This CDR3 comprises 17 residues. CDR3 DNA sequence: TGTGCCAGCAGTCCCCTAGACAGGCTCTCTGGGGCCAACGTCCTGACTTTC. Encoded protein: CASSPLDRLSGANVLTF.

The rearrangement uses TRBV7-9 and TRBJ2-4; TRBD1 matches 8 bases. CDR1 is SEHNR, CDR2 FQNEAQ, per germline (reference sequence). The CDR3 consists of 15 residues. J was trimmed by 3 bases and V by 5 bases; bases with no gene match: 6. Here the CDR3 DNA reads TGTGCCAGCAGCCCAAAAACAGGGGGCAAAAACATTCAGTACTTC. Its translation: CASSPKTGGKNIQYF.

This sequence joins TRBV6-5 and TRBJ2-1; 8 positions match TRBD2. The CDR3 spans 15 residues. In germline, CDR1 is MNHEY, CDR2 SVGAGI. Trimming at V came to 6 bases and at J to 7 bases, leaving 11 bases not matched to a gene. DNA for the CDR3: TGTGCCAGCAGCCGAGGACTAGCAGGTCGGAATGAGCAGTTCTTC. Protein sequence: CASSRGLAGRNEQFF.

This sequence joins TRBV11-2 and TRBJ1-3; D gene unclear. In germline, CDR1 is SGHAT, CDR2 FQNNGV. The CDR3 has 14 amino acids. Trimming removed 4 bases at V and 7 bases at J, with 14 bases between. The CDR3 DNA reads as TGTGCCAGCAGCTCCCAGAGATGGGAGAACACCATATATTTT. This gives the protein CASSSQRWENTIYF.

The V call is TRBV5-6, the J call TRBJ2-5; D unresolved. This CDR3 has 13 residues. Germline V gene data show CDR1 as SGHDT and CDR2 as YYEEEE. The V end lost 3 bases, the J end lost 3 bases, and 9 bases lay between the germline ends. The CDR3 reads CASSSDKKETQYF. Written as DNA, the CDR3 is TGTGCCAGCAGCTCAGACAAAAAAGAGACCCAGTACTTC. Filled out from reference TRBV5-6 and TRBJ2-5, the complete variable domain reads DAGVTQSPTHLIKTRGQQVTLRCSPKSGHDTVSWYQQALGQGPQFIFQYYEEEERQRGNFPDRFSGHQFPNYSSELNVNALLLGDSALYLCASSSDKKETQYFGPGTRLLVL.

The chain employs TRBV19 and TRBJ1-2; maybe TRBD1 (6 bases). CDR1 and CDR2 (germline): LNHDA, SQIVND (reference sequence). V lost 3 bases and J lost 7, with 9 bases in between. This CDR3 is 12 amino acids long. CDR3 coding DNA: TGTGCCAGTAGTATGGTGACAGGTGGCTACACCTTC. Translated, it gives CASSMVTGGYTF.